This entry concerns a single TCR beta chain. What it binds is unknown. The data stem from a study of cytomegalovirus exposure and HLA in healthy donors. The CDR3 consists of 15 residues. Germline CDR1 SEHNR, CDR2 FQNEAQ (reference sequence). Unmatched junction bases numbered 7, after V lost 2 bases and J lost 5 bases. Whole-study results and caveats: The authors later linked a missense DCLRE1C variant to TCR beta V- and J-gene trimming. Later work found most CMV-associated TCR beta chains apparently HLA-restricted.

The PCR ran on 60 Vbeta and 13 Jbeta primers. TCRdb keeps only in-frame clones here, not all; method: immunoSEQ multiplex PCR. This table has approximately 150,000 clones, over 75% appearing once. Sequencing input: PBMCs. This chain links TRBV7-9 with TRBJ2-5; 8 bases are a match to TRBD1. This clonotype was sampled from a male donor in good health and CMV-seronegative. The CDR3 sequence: CASSLQGALRETQYF. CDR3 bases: TGTGCCAGCAGCTTACAGGGGGCTCTCCGGGAGACCCAGTACTTC.